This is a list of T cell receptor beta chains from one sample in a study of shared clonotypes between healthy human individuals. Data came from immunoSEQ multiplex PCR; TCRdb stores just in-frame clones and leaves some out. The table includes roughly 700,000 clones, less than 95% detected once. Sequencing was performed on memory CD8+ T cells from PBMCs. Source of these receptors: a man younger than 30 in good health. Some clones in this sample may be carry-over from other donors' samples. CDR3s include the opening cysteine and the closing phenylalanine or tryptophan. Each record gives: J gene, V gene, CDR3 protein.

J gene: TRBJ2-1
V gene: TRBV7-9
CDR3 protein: CASSLPSGTGYYNEQFF

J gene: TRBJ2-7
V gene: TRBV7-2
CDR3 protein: CASSNTGYEQYF

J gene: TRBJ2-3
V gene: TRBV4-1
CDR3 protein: CASSQQSSGSADTQYF

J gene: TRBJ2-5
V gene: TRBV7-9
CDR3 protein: CASSLRTAHQETQYF

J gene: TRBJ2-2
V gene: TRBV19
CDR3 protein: CASSIAQRAYTGELFF

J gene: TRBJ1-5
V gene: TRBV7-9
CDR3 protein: CASSPKHREPGDNQPQHF

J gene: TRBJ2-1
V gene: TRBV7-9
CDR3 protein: CASSLEGRPWVYNEQFF

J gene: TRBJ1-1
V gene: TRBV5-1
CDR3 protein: CASSSDTDTEAFF

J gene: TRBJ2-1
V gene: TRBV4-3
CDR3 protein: CASSQPLAGGSYNEQFF

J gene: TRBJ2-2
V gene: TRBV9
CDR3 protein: CASGVNTGELFF

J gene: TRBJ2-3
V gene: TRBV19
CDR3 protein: CASSSRAADTQYF

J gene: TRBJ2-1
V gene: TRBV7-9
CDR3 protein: CASSPQRLAGAHEQFF

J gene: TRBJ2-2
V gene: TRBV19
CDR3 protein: CASRFRRLNTGELFF

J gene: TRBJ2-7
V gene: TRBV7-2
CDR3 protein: CASSAGLAGVSYEQYF

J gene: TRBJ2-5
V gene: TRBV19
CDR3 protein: CASSIVGGEETQYF

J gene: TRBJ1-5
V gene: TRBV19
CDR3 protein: CASSISRQEPSRSNQPQHF

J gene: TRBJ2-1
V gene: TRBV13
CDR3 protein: CASKRTGSGNEQFF

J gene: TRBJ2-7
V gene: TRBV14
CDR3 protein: CASSPGFSTYEQYF